This T cell receptor (beta chain) was identified during a study of blood T cell repertoires in COVID-19. There are a few counts of this clone. Germline V gene data show CDR1 as LGHDT and CDR2 as YNNKEL (reference sequence). J was trimmed by 4 bases and V by 3 bases; bases with no gene match: 14. This CDR3 has 18 residues. Sequenced by immunoSEQ multiplex PCR; TCRdb stores in-frame clones only, minus some. This table holds about 240,000 clones, 75% to 90% found once. This clonotype was sampled from a woman under 40 who had recovered from COVID-19. The rearrangement uses TRBV3-1 (or the pseudogene TRBV3-2) and TRBJ2-1; TRBD2 agrees at 8 bases. The sample comprised PBMCs or T cells enriched from blood (not recorded which). DNA of the CDR3: TGTGCCAGCAGCCACATCTTTGGGAGCGGGAGCCATTACAATGAGCAGTTCTTC. Its protein is CASSHIFGSGSHYNEQFF.